This TCR beta chain derives from a study of blood T cell repertoires in COVID-19. As for the study in general: Acute and convalescent COVID-19 samples came from the United States, Italy and Spain. Sources were T cells, B-cell-depleted T cells, or PBMCs; the material itself was cDNA or gDNA.

Produced via immunoSEQ multiplex PCR; TCRdb's table is partial and in-frame only. The sample shows tens of thousands of clones, 82% of them seen only once. The sequence came from a woman aged 80 or older with acute or convalescent COVID-19. The specimen was peripheral blood.

The CDR3 loop is CASSAEPGTGFKDTQYF. The CDR3 bases are TGCGCCAGCAGCGCCGAGCCCGGGACAGGATTTAAAGATACGCAGTATTTT. This chain uses TRBV5-1 with TRBJ2-3; TRBD1 matches 8 bases. Trimming took 4 bases from V and 5 from J; bases not matched to a gene: 15. Germline values: CDR1 SGHRS, CDR2 YFSETQ. CDR3 length equals 17 residues. The full variable domain, in which reference TRBV5-1 and TRBJ2-3 provide the parts outside the CDR3, is KAGVTQTPRYLIKTRGQQVTLSCSPISGHRSVSWYQQTPGQGLQFLFEYFSETQRNKGNFPGRFSGRQFSNSRSEMNVSTLELGDSALYLCASSAEPGTGFKDTQYFGPGTRLTVL.